A single sample is the source of the 12 T cell receptor beta chains below, sequenced in a study of glioma-infiltrating T cells after dendritic cell vaccination. Measured with immunoSEQ multiplex PCR; TCRdb has only the in-frame clones, and not every one. The table records 50,000 to 80,000 clones, approximately 78% of them present only once. The specimen comprised blood, sampled before dendritic cell vaccination. Receptors were obtained from a human donor with glioblastoma.

The chain recombines TRBV28 with TRBJ1-6, with a weak D call TRBD1 (6 bases). V was trimmed by 2 bases and J by 7 bases, leaving 15 bases between them. The germline gives CDR1 MDHEN, CDR2 SYDVKM. The CDR3 consists of 16 residues. The CDR3 bases are TGTGCCAGCAGTTTACGGGACACAGGACCAAATTCACCCCTCCACTTT. This encodes CASSLRDTGPNSPLHF.

This chain uses TRBV5-4 with TRBJ2-5; TRBD2 might be the D (5 bases). CDR3 size: 15 residues. CDR1 is SGHNT, CDR2 YYREEE, per germline (reference sequence). The V end was cut by 0 bases, the J end by 1 base, with 10 bases between. The CDR3 sequence: CASSLDPRAQETQYF. The DNA of the CDR3 is TGTGCCAGCAGCTTGGATCCGCGGGCCCAAGAGACCCAGTACTTC.

The V call is TRBV11-3, the J call TRBJ2-2; D perhaps matches TRBD1 (6 bases). Germline V gene sequence: CDR1 SGHNT, CDR2 YENEEA. The CDR3 loop spans 14 amino acids. The ends were cut back, 1 base at V and 6 bases at J, with 9 bases in the middle. CDR3: CASSLGPGAGELFF. CDR3 sequence (DNA): TGTGCCAGCAGCTTAGGGCCAGGGGCCGGGGAGCTGTTTTTT.

The sample holds one count of this clone. This chain links TRBV28 with TRBJ2-2, with TRBD1 matching 9 bases. Germline V gene data show CDR1 as MDHEN and CDR2 as SYDVKM. CDR3 length: 16 amino acids. The V gene end was trimmed by 1 base and the J gene end by 6 bases; junction bases not matched to a gene: 6. The CDR3 nucleotides are TGTGCCAGCAGTTTATCGGGGACAGGGCAGTCCGGGGAGCTGTTTTTT. Protein sequence: CASSLSGTGQSGELFF.

This clone has only a few counts. J is TRBJ1-4 and V is TRBV18; D is undetermined. The V and J ends lost 4 bases and 3 bases respectively, with 12 bases between them. Germline-derived CDR1 and CDR2 are KGHSH and LQKENI. The CDR3 extends over 15 amino acids. The CDR3 protein is CASSRVESANEKLFF. The CDR3 DNA reads TGTGCCAGCTCACGAGTAGAGAGCGCTAATGAAAAACTGTTTTTT.

This clone was picked up a small number of times. The chain couples TRBV5-4 to TRBJ1-2; D perhaps matches TRBD1 (5 bases). V was trimmed by 4 bases and J by 3 bases, leaving 13 bases between them. The CDR3 is 14 amino acids. Germline V gives CDR1 SGHNT, CDR2 YYREEE (reference sequence). Here the CDR3 reads CASSPGDGYYGYTF. The CDR3 DNA reads TGTGCCAGCAGCCCGGGGGACGGCTACTATGGCTACACCTTC.

This rearrangement joins TRBV4-1 to TRBJ2-3; TRBD2 matches 11 bases. Per germline, CDR1 MGHRA and CDR2 YSYEKL. Germline trimming cut 2 bases from V and 5 bases from J; bases unmatched to any gene: 6. The CDR3 contains 16 residues. In nucleotides, the CDR3 is TGCGCCAGCAGCCAATTGGGACTAGCGGCCGGAGATACGCAGTATTTT. Translated, it gives CASSQLGLAAGDTQYF.

The CDR3 DNA is TGCGCCAGCACCGGGACAGTCGACTACGAGCAGTACTTC. Protein sequence: CASTGTVDYEQYF. The chain recombines TRBV10-2 with TRBJ2-7; 7 nucleotides agree with TRBD1. Germline V gives CDR1 WSHSY, CDR2 SAAADI. This CDR3 has 13 residues. The V and J ends lost 7 bases and 3 bases, in that order; junction bases with no gene match: 6.

J is TRBJ1-2 and V is TRBV18; TRBD1 might be the D (5 bases). The CDR3 is 13 residues long. The germline V gene encodes CDR1 KGHSH and CDR2 LQKENI. V was clipped by 6 bases and J by 4 bases, with 12 bases between them. The CDR3 coding sequence is TGTGCCAGCTCCCACTTAGACAGCTATGGCTACACCTTC. As protein: CASSHLDSYGYTF.

The chain couples TRBV30 to TRBJ1-2; perhaps TRBD1 as D (6 bases). The ends were cut back, 1 base at V and 6 bases at J, with 12 bases in the middle. Looked up from germline, CDR1 is GTSNPN and CDR2 is SVGIG (reference sequence). This CDR3 is built from 13 residues. The CDR3 is CAWSAGTRDGYTF. CDR3 DNA: TGTGCCTGGAGTGCCGGGACACGCGATGGCTACACCTTC.

In its sample, this clone was seen a few times. The gene calls are TRBV7-9 and TRBJ2-1; TRBD2 agrees at 10 bases. The ends lost 4 bases at V and 4 bases at J; junction bases unmatched: 7. Germline V gene sequence: CDR1 SEHNR, CDR2 FQNEAQ (reference sequence). This CDR3 spans 16 amino acids. The CDR3 DNA reads as TGTGCCAGCAGCTCGAACGTAGCGGGGGGATACAATGAGCAGTTCTTC. Its translation: CASSSNVAGGYNEQFF.

The chain uses TRBV11-2 and TRBJ2-7, with D tentatively TRBD1 (6 bases). This CDR3 is built from 14 residues. Germline loops: CDR1 SGHAT, CDR2 FQNNGV. The V end lost 5 bases, the J end lost 4 bases, and 15 bases lay between the germline ends. The CDR3 DNA reads TGTGCCAGCAGCCGGGACAACGGTATATACGAGCAGTACTTC. Residues: CASSRDNGIYEQYF.